Listed here are 8 T cell receptor beta chains from one sample, sequenced in a study of T cells in Graves' hyperthyroidism and ophthalmopathy. TCR beta CDR3 region amplification was performed from RNA transcripts. The HTBI primer set served for first-round RT-PCR of the TCR CDR3. TCRdb passed the multiplex PCR reads through MiXCR, listing each CDR3 protein once. The sample has roughly 840,000 distinct CDR3 sequences; over 35% are singletons. The specimen sequenced was blood. All receptors derive from a man younger than 30 with Graves' hyperthyroidism.

In its sample, this clonotype was seen a few times. The V gene is TRBV20-1, the J gene TRBJ1-1; D remains unclear. The CDR3 totals 15 residues. V gave up 2 bases and J gave up 0 bases, with 13 bases separating them. CDR1 and CDR2 (germline): DFQATT, SNEGSKA (reference sequence). The CDR3 sequence is CSARSAGDMNTEAFF. The CDR3 region has the DNA TGCAGTGCTAGATCGGCAGGTGACATGAACACTGAAGCTTTCTTT.

Note on this clonotype: A much larger clone differs from this one at a single base, so this may be a read error. Given the absence of the conserved phenylalanine or tryptophan at the CDR3 end, a read error is likely. The chain employs TRBV9 and TRBJ1-2; D unclear. Germline V lookup: CDR1 SGDLS, CDR2 YYNGEE. CDR3 length: 15 amino acids. Deletions cut 4 bases from V and 7 bases from J, with 20 bases between. CDR3 region: CASSLEARTNRGYTL. CDR3 DNA: TGTGCCAGCAGCTTAGAAGCACGAACGAACCGTGGCTACACCCTC.

This clonotype was counted at least ten times. This chain connects TRBV7-8 to TRBJ2-7; D is possibly TRBD2 (6 bases). The germline V gene encodes CDR1 SGHVS and CDR2 FQNEAQ. The germline V and J ends were trimmed by 5 bases and 5 bases, with 16 bases remaining between them. The CDR3 has 14 residues. DNA for the CDR3: TGTGCCAGCAGCCGGGACTCCCCTAGGGACGAGCAGTACTTC. This codes for CASSRDSPRDEQYF.

With regard to this clonotype: A much larger clone lies a single base off, so this may be a read error. The chain joins TRBV15 to TRBJ2-7; weak D call: TRBD2 (5 bases). This CDR3 is built from 13 residues. Germline assignment: CDR1 LNHNV and CDR2 YYDKDF (reference sequence). The CDR3 protein is CATSRVRGYGQYF. The CDR3, as DNA: TGTGCCACCAGCAGAGTCCGGGGTTACGGGCAGTACTTC.

As regards this clonotype: An end of the junction differs from the germline gene, which may be a read error. CDR3 DNA: TGCGCCAGCAGCCCCGTCCCCACAGGGGGCGGCACTGAAGCTTTCTTT. The encoded protein is CASSPVPTGGGTEAFF. V and J are TRBV7-2 and TRBJ1-1; TRBD1 agrees at 9 bases. Germline CDR1 reads SGHTA; CDR2 reads FQGNSA. The CDR3 loop spans 16 amino acids.

This sequence joins TRBV29-1 and TRBJ2-7, with 10 bases lining up with TRBD2. The CDR3 is made up of 14 amino acids. V lost 2 bases and J lost 5; bases outside the gene matches: 6. Per the germline V gene, CDR1 is SQVTM and CDR2 is ANQGSEA. For the CDR3, the DNA is TGCAGCGTTGAAAGACTAGCGGGTAATCACGAGCAGTACTTC. Translation: CSVERLAGNHEQYF.

In its sample, this clonotype was seen many times. The rearrangement joins TRBV25-1 to TRBJ1-3; possibly TRBD1 for D (6 bases). Germline CDR1 is MGHDK and CDR2 is SYGVNS. This CDR3 spans 15 amino acids. V was trimmed by 9 bases and J by 2 bases, leaving 17 bases between them. The CDR3 sequence is CASLSQGFPGNTIYF. The CDR3 region has the DNA TGTGCCAGTCTCTCCCAGGGGTTCCCTGGAAACACCATATATTTT.

This clonotype was detected many times. V gene TRBV12-3 or TRBV12-4 combines with J gene TRBJ1-2, with unresolved D. Between the trimmed V and J ends, which lost 4 bases and 4 bases, there was a span of 10 bases. CDR3 length: 13 residues. CDR3 sequence (DNA): TGTGCCAGCAGTTCCCAGTCGGTCTATGGCTACACCTTC. Amino acid sequence: CASSSQSVYGYTF.